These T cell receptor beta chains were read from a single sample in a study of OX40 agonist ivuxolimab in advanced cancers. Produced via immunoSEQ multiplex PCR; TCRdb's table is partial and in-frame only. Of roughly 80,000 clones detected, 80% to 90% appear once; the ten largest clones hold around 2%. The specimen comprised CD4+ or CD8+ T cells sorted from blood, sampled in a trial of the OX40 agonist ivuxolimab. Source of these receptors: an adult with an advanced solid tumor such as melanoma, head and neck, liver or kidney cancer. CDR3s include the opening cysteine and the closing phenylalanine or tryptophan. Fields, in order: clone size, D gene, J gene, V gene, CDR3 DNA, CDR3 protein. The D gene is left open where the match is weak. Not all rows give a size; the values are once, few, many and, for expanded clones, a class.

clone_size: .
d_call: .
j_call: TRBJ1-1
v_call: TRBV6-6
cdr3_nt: TGTGCCAGCAGTTACGAGGGCCGTGAGGGACGAGCTTTCTTT
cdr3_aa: CASSYEGREGRAFF

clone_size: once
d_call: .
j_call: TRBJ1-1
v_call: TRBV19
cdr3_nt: TGTGCCACCACCCAGGCGAACACTGAAGCTTTCTTT
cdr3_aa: CATTQANTEAFF

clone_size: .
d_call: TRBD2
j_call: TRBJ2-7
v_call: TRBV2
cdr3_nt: TGTGCCAGTCAAGCGGGGGTTTCCTACGAGCAGTACTTC
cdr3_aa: CASQAGVSYEQYF

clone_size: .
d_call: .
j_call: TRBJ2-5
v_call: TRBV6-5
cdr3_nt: TGTGCCAGCAGTTACTCAAGGCTAGCGGAGACCCAGTACTTC
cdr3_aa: CASSYSRLAETQYF

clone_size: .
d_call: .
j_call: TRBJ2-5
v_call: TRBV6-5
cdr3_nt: TGTGCCAGCACCGAGAGACTGCCCCAAGAGACCCAGTACTTC
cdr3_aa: CASTERLPQETQYF

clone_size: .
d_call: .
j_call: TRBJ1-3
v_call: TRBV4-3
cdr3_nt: TGCGCCAGCAGCCAAGAGGGGTTCGCAAACACCATATATTTT
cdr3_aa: CASSQEGFANTIYF

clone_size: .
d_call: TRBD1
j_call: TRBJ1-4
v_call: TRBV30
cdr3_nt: TGTGCCTGGAGCCCTGGGACAGAGCATGAAAAACTGTTTTTT
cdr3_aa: CAWSPGTEHEKLFF

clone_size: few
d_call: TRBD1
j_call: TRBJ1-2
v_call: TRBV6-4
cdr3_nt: TGTGCCCCTTGCCGGGACAGGGACCTGAGTGGGTATGGCTACACCTTC
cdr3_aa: CAPCRDRDLSGYGYTF

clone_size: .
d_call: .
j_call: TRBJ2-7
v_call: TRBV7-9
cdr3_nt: TGTGCCAGCAGCTTCAGTACCTCCAGCTACGAGCAGTACTTC
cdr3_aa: CASSFSTSSYEQYF

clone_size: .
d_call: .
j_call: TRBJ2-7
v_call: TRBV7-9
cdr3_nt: TGTGCCAGCAGCTTGGAGGGGCGACTCTCCTACGAGCAGTACTTC
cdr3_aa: CASSLEGRLSYEQYF

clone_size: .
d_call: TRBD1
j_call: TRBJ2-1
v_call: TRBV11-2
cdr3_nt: TGTGCCAGCAGCTCTGGGGACAGCAGAGACAATGAGCAGTTCTTC
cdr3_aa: CASSSGDSRDNEQFF

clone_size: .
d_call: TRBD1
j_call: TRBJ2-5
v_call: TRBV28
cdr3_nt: TGTGCCAGCTACTCCGGGACAGCGAGCCAAGAGACCCAGTACTTC
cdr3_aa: CASYSGTASQETQYF

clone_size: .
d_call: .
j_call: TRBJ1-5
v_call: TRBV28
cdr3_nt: TGTGCCAGCAGTTTTTTTCCGTCGGAGCCCCAGCATTTT
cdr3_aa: CASSFFPSEPQHF

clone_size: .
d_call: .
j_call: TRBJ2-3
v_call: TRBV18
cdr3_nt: TGTGCCAGCTCACCACTGCCTAGCACAGATACGCAGTATTTT
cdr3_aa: CASSPLPSTDTQYF

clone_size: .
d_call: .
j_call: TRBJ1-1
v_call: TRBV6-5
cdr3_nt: TGTGCCAGCAAAGAGAACACTGAAGCTTTCTTT
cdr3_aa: CASKENTEAFF

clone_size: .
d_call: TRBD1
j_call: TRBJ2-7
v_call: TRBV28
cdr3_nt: TGTGCCAGCAGTCACTCGGGGACAGGGCTTAGCTCCGAGCAGTACTTC
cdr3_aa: CASSHSGTGLSSEQYF

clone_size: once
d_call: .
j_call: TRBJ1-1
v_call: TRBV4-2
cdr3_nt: TGTGCCAGCAGCCGCCTAGGACAGCTAAACACTGAAGCTTTCTTT
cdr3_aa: CASSRLGQLNTEAFF

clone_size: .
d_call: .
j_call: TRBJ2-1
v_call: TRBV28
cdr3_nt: TGTGCCAGCAGTTTTGGTCTCGAGCAGTTCTTC
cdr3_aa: CASSFGLEQFF

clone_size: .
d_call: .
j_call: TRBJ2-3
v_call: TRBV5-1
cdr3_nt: TGCGCCAGCAGCTCCGGCCCAATAGATACGCAGTATTTT
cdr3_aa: CASSSGPIDTQYF

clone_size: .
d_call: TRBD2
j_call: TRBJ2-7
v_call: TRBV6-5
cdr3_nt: TGTGCCAGCAGTTACCTCAGCGGGAGTAAATCCCACGAGCAGTACTTC
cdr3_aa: CASSYLSGSKSHEQYF

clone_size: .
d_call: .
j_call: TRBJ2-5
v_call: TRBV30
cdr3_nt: TGTGCCTGGTCTTGGCTAGGGTGGCAAGAGACCCAGTACTTC
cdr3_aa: CAWSWLGWQETQYF

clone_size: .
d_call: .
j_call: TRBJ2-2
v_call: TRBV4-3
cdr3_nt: TGCGCCAGCAGCCAAGTTCTGGGATCGTCCGGGGAGCTGTTTTTT
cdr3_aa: CASSQVLGSSGELFF

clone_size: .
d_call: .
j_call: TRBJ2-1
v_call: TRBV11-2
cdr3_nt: TGTGCCAGCAGCTTAGTGGCGGGGTTCTCCTACAATGAGCAGTTCTTC
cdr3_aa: CASSLVAGFSYNEQFF

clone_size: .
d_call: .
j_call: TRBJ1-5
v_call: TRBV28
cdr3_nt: TGTGCCAGCAGTTTATTAGGGGGAAATCAGCCCCAGCATTTT
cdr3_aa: CASSLLGGNQPQHF

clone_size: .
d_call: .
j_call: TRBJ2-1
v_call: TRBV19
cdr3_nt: TGTGCCAGTAAGGAGGGGACGAACTACAATGAGCAGTTCTTC
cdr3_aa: CASKEGTNYNEQFF

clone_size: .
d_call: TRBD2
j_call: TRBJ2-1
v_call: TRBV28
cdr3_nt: TGTGCCAGCAGTGGTCCTAGCGGGGGGGACAATGAGCAGTTCTTC
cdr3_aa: CASSGPSGGDNEQFF

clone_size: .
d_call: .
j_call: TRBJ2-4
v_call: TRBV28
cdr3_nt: TGTGCCAGCAGTGCCCAGGGTGTAGCCAAAAACATTCAGTACTTC
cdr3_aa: CASSAQGVAKNIQYF

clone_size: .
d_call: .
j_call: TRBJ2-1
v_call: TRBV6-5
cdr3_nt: TGTGCCAGCGGCCCCCCCCATGAGGGTGAGCAGTTCTTC
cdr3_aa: CASGPPHEGEQFF

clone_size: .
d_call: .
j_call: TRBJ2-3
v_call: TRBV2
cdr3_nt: TGTGCCAGCAGAGACACAGATACGCAGTATTTT
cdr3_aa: CASRDTDTQYF

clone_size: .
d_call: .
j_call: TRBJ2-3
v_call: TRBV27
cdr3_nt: TGTGCCAGCAGTTCCTACTACACAGATACGCAGTATTTT
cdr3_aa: CASSSYYTDTQYF

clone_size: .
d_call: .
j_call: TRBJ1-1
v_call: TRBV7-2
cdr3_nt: TGTGCCAGCAGCTCGAGCCGGGCGGGGGACACTGAAGCTTTCTTT
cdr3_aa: CASSSSRAGDTEAFF

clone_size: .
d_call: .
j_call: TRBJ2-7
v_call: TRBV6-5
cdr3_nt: TGTGCCAGCAGTTACTCGGGGGACATCTCCTACGAGCAGTACTTC
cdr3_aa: CASSYSGDISYEQYF